This section outlines one T cell receptor beta chain sequence together with its context. The data belong to a study of blood T cell dynamics during melanoma immunotherapy. Study context: Metastatic melanoma patients received first-line pembrolizumab or nivolumab plus ipilimumab.

For sorted CD8+ subsets, all extracted DNA was loaded. Clones were read by immunoSEQ multiplex PCR, and TCRdb kept only the in-frame ones, dropping some. The sample includes 330 or so clones, around 68% of them seen just once. As for time point: week 3, after first cycle of checkpoint inhibitor. At 12 weeks after first infusion, RECIST 1.1 defined response for most patients. The specimen was central memory CD8+ T cells from blood, collected from a patient treated with checkpoint blockade. The clonotype was recovered from a human donor with melanoma.

CDR3 region: CAWSLAGVETGELFF. Here the CDR3 DNA reads TGTGCCTGGAGTTTAGCGGGAGTCGAAACCGGGGAGCTGTTTTTT. The V gene is TRBV30, the J gene TRBJ2-2, with TRBD2 matching 9 bases. After removal of 2 bases from V and 5 bases from J, the junction contained 6 bases not matched to a gene. This CDR3 is built from 15 residues. Per germline, CDR1 GTSNPN and CDR2 SVGIG (reference sequence).